This TCR beta chain originates from a study of shared clonotypes between healthy human individuals. In the study overall: Aged 18 to 49, the donors were a couple of women and three men.

Findings of the study overall: Only blood was sampled; tissue repertoires likely differ. Sequencing of the sorted subsets was shown by rarefaction to be incomplete despite large depth.

The data were produced by immunoSEQ multiplex PCR, yet TCRdb's version contains in-frame clones alone and is incomplete. The sample lists 2 million to 2.5 million clones, 95% occurring once. Concerning this clone: Its specificity is unknown.

CDR1 MGHDK and CDR2 SYGVNS come from the germline V gene. Trimming pared 6 bases from V and 0 bases from J, leaving 14 bases between. CDR3 length: 16 amino acids. The sequence derives from a man in his late teens or twenties in good health. The source material was naive CD4+ T cells sorted from blood. The subset: CD45RA+ positively selected. This chain connects TRBV25-1 to TRBJ1-4; perhaps TRBD1 as D (5 bases). The CDR3 nucleotides are TGTGCCAGCAGCAACAGACAGTATGCAACTAATGAAAAACTGTTTTTT. It codes for CASSNRQYATNEKLFF.